A single sample gave rise to the 8 T cell receptor beta chains below, sequenced in a study of OX40 agonist ivuxolimab in advanced cancers. The repertoire was sequenced with immunoSEQ multiplex PCR; TCRdb's copy has only in-frame clones and lacks some. The sample gives about 18,000 clones, roughly 73% of which show up once; roughly 19% is in the top ten. The sequencing here drew on CD4+ or CD8+ T cells sorted from blood, taken in a trial of the OX40 agonist ivuxolimab. These receptors were taken from an adult with an advanced solid tumor such as melanoma, head and neck, liver or kidney cancer.

This sequence joins TRBV28 and TRBJ2-7, with D possibly called TRBD1 or TRBD2 (7 bases each). There are 16 residues in the CDR3. V was pared by 4 bases and J by 1 base, with 17 bases between. Germline-derived CDR1 and CDR2 are MDHEN and SYDVKM. The CDR3 protein is CASSSLGGTESYEQYF. DNA of the CDR3: TGTGCCAGCAGTTCCCTCGGGGGGACAGAGTCCTACGAGCAGTACTTC.

This chain joins TRBV15 and TRBJ2-5, with D uncertain. With 1 base removed from V and 2 bases from J, the gap between germline ends came to 5 bases. The CDR3 is 13 amino acids. Germline V gives CDR1 LNHNV, CDR2 YYDKDF (reference sequence). As DNA, the CDR3 is TGTGCCACCAGCAGAGGTGTGCAAGAGACCCAGTACTTC. Its translation is CATSRGVQETQYF.

The V call is TRBV30, the J call TRBJ2-3, with 7 bases lining up with TRBD2. V gave up 2 bases and J gave up 0 bases; unmatched junction bases: 5. The CDR3 has 15 residues. Germline V CDR1 and CDR2: GTSNPN, SVGIG (reference sequence). The CDR3 loop is CAWSLAGYSTDTQYF. CDR3 sequence (DNA): TGTGCCTGGAGTTTAGCGGGCTATAGCACAGATACGCAGTATTTT.

This rearrangement joins TRBV4-1 to TRBJ2-7; D is perhaps TRBD1 (6 bases). Germline V gene sequence: CDR1 MGHRA, CDR2 YSYEKL. CDR3 length: 15 residues. V was cut by 1 base and J by 2 bases, with 12 bases left in between. CDR3 protein: CASSQVATGAYEQYF. CDR3 nucleotides: TGCGCCAGCAGCCAAGTCGCGACAGGTGCCTACGAGCAGTACTTC.

The chain couples TRBV6-5 to TRBJ1-4, with 7 bases lining up with TRBD1. CDR3 length: 16 residues. Germline V gene data show CDR1 as MNHEY and CDR2 as SVGAGI. J was trimmed by 5 bases and V by 2 bases; bases with no gene match: 8. CDR3 in DNA: TGTGCCAGCAGTTACGACGCGGGGACAGAGAATGAAAAACTGTTTTTT. The encoded protein is CASSYDAGTENEKLFF.

This clone was observed a handful of times. The chain joins TRBV27 to TRBJ2-7; 12 bases align to TRBD1. V lost 5 bases, J lost 7 bases, and 6 bases stayed unmatched. This CDR3 has 14 residues. Germline V lookup: CDR1 MNHEY, CDR2 SMNVEV (reference sequence). The CDR3 DNA sequence: TGTGCCAGCAGTGAGGGACAGGGGGCTGGAGAGCAGTACTTC. Protein sequence: CASSEGQGAGEQYF.

The chain links TRBV6-6 to TRBJ2-5; the D is unclear. The CDR3 extends over 11 amino acids. The germline V gene encodes CDR1 MNHNY and CDR2 SVGAGI (reference sequence). V was pared by 6 bases and J by 2 bases, with 4 bases between. The DNA for the CDR3 is TGTGCCAGCAGACAACAAGAGACCCAGTACTTC. Translated, it gives CASRQQETQYF.

This chain links TRBV28 with TRBJ2-3; 11 positions agree with TRBD1. CDR3 length: 16 residues. Germline V lookup: CDR1 MDHEN, CDR2 SYDVKM. The V gene end was trimmed by 2 bases and the J gene end by 2 bases; junction bases not matched to a gene: 3. CDR3 in amino acids: CASSLEGQGVTDTQYF. The CDR3 nucleotides read TGTGCCAGCAGTTTAGAGGGACAGGGGGTCACAGATACGCAGTATTTT.